The clone carrying this T cell receptor beta chain appeared a few times. Antigen unknown. TCRdb called the 5' RACE reads again in MiXCR, with one record for every CDR3 protein. Here the sample spans approximately 140,000 distinct CDR3 sequences, under 45% being singletons. The V segment lost 1 base and the J segment 4 bases; nucleotides outside the gene matches: 1. The CDR3 is 15 amino acids. Germline CDR1 reads SGHAT; CDR2 reads FQNNGV. The data were taken from a study of CD8 T cells in ankylosing spondylitis. Study-level results: Existing reports had already noted some motif variants in reactive arthritis synovial fluid and blood. According to the report, clones linked to the disease were significantly enriched in matched synovial fluid samples taken from ankylosing spondylitis patients.

J is TRBJ1-5 and V is TRBV11-2; the match to TRBD1 covers 10 bases. The sequenced sample was synovial fluid, either unsorted or a sorted T cell fraction (not recorded which). This clonotype originated in a male donor with ankylosing spondylitis. The CDR3 DNA follows: TGTGCCAGCAGCTTAGGGGGACAGGGGAATCAGCCCCAGCATTTT. Its translation is CASSLGGQGNQPQHF.